Below are 5 T cell receptor beta chains sequenced from a single sample in a study of Tregs in tolerant kidney transplant recipients. Using immunoSEQ multiplex PCR, the repertoire was profiled, and TCRdb retains in-frame clones only, with some absent. Its table lists 50,000 or so clones. The material was CD4+ T cells from blood, obtained before the transplant. The receptors come from a human donor who received a combined kidney and bone marrow transplant.

A note on this clone: The CDR3 is cut off 3 residues early in the read; its end comes from the germline J gene. The V gene is TRBV7-6, the J gene TRBJ1-2, with D possibly TRBD1 on 5 matching bases. Trimming took off 0 bases at V and 2 bases at J, with 7 bases between the two ends. Germline CDR1 is SGHVS and CDR2 is FNYEAQ. The CDR3 contains 14 residues. CDR3 DNA, as far as it was read: TGTGCCAGCAGCTTAGCCCAGGGAAACTATGGC. It specifies CASSLAQGNYG. The CDR3 in its entirety is CASSLAQGNYGYTF.

Concerning this clone: The read halts 3 residues ahead of the CDR3 end, with the missing end drawn from the germline J gene. The chain combines TRBV6-1 with TRBJ2-7; D unclear. The germline gives CDR1 MNHNS, CDR2 SASEGT. The CDR3 spans 15 residues. Trimming stripped 1 base from V and 1 base from J, with 11 bases between. The CDR3 bases that were read are TGTGCCAGCAGTGAAGTTACAGTTCTTTCCTACGAG. The encoded protein is CASSEVTVLSYE. Given in full, the CDR3 is CASSEVTVLSYEQYF.

With regard to this clone: The read ends 3 residues shy of where the CDR3 ends; the end is completed using the germline J gene. The genes are TRBV4-1 and TRBJ2-3; 10 bases map to TRBD2. V was pared by 6 bases and J by 0 bases, with 9 bases of the junction left unmatched. CDR1 is MGHRA and CDR2 is YSYEKL in the germline V gene. This CDR3 spans 17 amino acids. The chain's CDR3 is CASRRTSGIPSTDTQYF. CDR3 bases read: TGCGCCAGCAGACGTACTAGCGGGATACCTAGCACAGATACG.

With respect to this clone: Read data end 3 residues before the CDR3 end; the end is taken from the germline J gene. The V gene is TRBV18, the J gene TRBJ2-2, with D perhaps being TRBD1 or TRBD2 (5 bases each). Trimming pared 5 bases from V and 3 bases from J, leaving 10 bases between. Germline V gene sequence: CDR1 KGHSH, CDR2 LQKENI. There are 14 residues in the CDR3. CDR3 DNA (partial): TGTGCCAGCTCAAAGAGGGGAGACACCGGGGAG. Protein product: CASSKRGDTGE. The full CDR3 reads CASSKRGDTGELFF. The full variable domain, its missing parts supplied by reference TRBV18 and TRBJ2-2, is NAGVMQNPRHLVRRRGQEARLRCSPMKGHSHVYWYRQLPEEGLKFMVYLQKENIIDESGMPKERFSAEFPKEGPSILRIQQVVRGDSAAYFCASSKRGDTGELFFGEGSRLTVL.

Notes on this clone: The CDR3 end is not reached by the read, which stops 3 residues before it; the germline J gene fills it in. V usage is TRBV19 and J usage is TRBJ1-1; a possible D gene is TRBD1 (5 bases). Germline V gives CDR1 LNHDA, CDR2 SQIVND (reference sequence). V lost 3 bases to trimming and J lost 4 bases, with 12 bases between them. The CDR3 has 14 residues. CDR3 DNA (partial): TGTGCCAGTAGTATTGCCAGGGCGGCCACTGAA. Residues: CASSIARAATE. The full CDR3 protein reads CASSIARAATEAFF.